This T cell receptor beta chain was recovered during a study of chemoradiotherapy in HPV16-positive cancers. Notes on the study in general: Candidate HPV-specific clones and E7-related TCR motifs grew in tumor during treatment.

Assay used: immunoSEQ multiplex PCR; TCRdb lists only in-frame clones, some missing. The data show some 7,700 clones, 55% to 75% seen once. The count of this clone is one. The antigen is undetermined. The CDR3 spans 15 residues. V was cut by 10 bases and J by 6 bases, with 24 bases left in between. Germline V lookup: CDR1 LNHDA, CDR2 SQIVND (reference sequence). The material was obtained from a patient who underwent chemoradiotherapy. This sequence was found in a human donor with HPV-associated anogenital cancer. V usage is TRBV19 and J usage is TRBJ1-2; the D is unclear. The CDR3 protein is CATTPTAGWQDGYTF. The DNA of the CDR3 is TGTGCCACCACTCCAACCGCGGGGTGGCAAGATGGCTACACCTTC.